This TCR beta chain appears in the sequencing data of a study of glioma-infiltrating T cells. On the study more broadly: Before surgery, glioma patients received dexamethasone for at most six days.

As to this clonotype: Its antigen is currently unknown.

Findings of the study overall: Shared blood CDR3 signature motifs marked patients with low tissue-blood divergence.

Trimming removed 5 bases from V and 7 bases from J, with 12 bases in between. Looked up from germline, CDR1 is SNHLY and CDR2 is FYNNEI. The CDR3 has 13 residues. TCR alpha and beta CDR3 regions were amplified from RNA using iRepertoire nested multiplex PCR. TCRdb re-derived calls from the multiplex PCR reads in MiXCR, one entry per CDR3 protein. The table has around 390,000 distinct CDR3 sequences, about 40% seen once. J is TRBJ1-5 and V is TRBV2; possibly TRBD1 for D (6 bases). The receptor's source is a human donor with low-grade glioma or glioblastoma, undergoing nonglioma brain surgery, or in good health (not recorded which). Sequenced input: glioma tissue, nonneoplastic brain tissue, or PBMCs (not recorded which). The CDR3 coding sequence is TGTGCCAGCAGTAAAGGGGGGAGGCAGCCCCAGCATTTT. This translates into CASSKGGRQPQHF.